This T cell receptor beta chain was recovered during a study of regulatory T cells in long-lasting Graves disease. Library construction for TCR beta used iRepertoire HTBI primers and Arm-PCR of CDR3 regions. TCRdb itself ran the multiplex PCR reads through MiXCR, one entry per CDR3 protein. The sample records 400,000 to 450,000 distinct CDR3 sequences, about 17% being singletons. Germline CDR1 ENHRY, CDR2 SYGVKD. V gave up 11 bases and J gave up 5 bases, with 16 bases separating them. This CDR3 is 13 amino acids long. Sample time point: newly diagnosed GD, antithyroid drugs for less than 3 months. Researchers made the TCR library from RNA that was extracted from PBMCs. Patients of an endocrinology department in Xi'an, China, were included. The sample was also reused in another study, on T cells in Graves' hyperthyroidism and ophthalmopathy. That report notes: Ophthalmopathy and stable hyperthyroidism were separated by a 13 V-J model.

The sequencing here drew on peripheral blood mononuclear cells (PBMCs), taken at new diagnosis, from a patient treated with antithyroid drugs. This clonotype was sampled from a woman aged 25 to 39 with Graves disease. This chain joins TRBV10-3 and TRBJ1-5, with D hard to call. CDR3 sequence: CASTEGLDQPQHF. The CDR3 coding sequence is TGTGCCTCCACCGAGGGTCTCGATCAGCCCCAGCATTTT.